A single sample gave rise to the 29 T cell receptor beta chains below, sequenced in a study of T cells in women clearing cervical HPV infection. Some clones are missing from TCRdb's copy, which holds only in-frame ones; the method was immunoSEQ multiplex PCR. Its listing shows around 40,000 clones. The sequencing sample was made of blood buffy coat. Every receptor here comes from a woman between 18 and 69 years old with a cervical HPV16 infection that either progressed to CIN3+ or cleared (not recorded which).

Remarks on this clone: Compared with germline, one end of the junction differs, possibly owing to a read error. CDR3 loop: CASSPQGDTEAFF. CDR3 bases read: TGTGCCAGCTCGCCACAGGGGGACACTGAA. V gene TRBV18 combines with J gene TRBJ1-1, with 8 bases aligning to TRBD1. The read ends 3 residues early relative to the CDR3; the germline J gene fills the gap. The CDR3 is 13 residues long. The germline V gene encodes CDR1 KGHSH and CDR2 LQKENI. Full variable domain (rest looked up from reference TRBV18 and TRBJ1-1): NAGVMQNPRHLVRRRGQEARLRCSPMKGHSHVYWYRQLPEEGLKFMVYLQKENIIDESGMPKERFSAEFPKEGPSILRIQQVVRGDSAAYFCASSPQGDTEAFFGQGTRLTVV.

CDR3 DNA, as far as it was read: TGTGCCAGCAGCTTGGGGACTCTTGACGGGGACACC. Translating it yields CASSLGTLDGDT. The whole CDR3 is CASSLGTLDGDTIYF. The chain links TRBV5-4 to TRBJ1-3; D is unresolved. The DNA ends 3 residues before the CDR3 does, and the rest of the CDR3 is filled in from the germline J gene. The V end lost 0 bases, the J end lost 8 bases, and 15 bases lay between the germline ends. Germline V gene data show CDR1 as SGHNT and CDR2 as YYREEE (reference sequence). This CDR3 comprises 15 residues.

With regard to this clone: The missing CDR3 end, 3 residues past where the read stops, is filled in from the germline J gene. The genes are TRBV5-6 and TRBJ2-7; 8 nucleotides line up with TRBD1. The V segment lost 5 bases and the J segment 3 bases; nucleotides outside the gene matches: 10. Germline loops: CDR1 SGHDT, CDR2 YYEEEE. The CDR3 length is 15 residues. The CDR3: CASRYGQGLFYEQYF. The covered CDR3 bases are TGTGCCAGCAGATATGGACAGGGACTCTTCTACGAG. The full variable domain, rest sourced from reference TRBV5-6 and TRBJ2-7, is DAGVTQSPTHLIKTRGQQVTLRCSPKSGHDTVSWYQQALGQGPQFIFQYYEEEERQRGNFPDRFSGHQFPNYSSELNVNALLLGDSALYLCASRYGQGLFYEQYFGPGTRLTVT.

Points on this clone: The read terminates 3 residues before the CDR3 end, so the remaining end is supplied by the germline J gene. This chain uses TRBV19 with TRBJ1-4; D is ambiguous. Germline V CDR1 and CDR2: LNHDA, SQIVND (reference sequence). The CDR3 extends over 15 amino acids. Partial CDR3 DNA: TGTGCCAGTAGACTCGCGTCTGTCGGTAATTCACCA. It codes for CASRLASVGNSP. The entire CDR3 is CASRLASVGNSPLFF.

Turning to this clone: The read stops 3 residues short of the end of the CDR3; the missing end is completed from the germline J gene. The rearrangement uses TRBV29-1 and TRBJ2-7, with 7 bases fitting TRBD1. The CDR3 consists of 17 residues. The junction had 19 bases not matched to a gene; V was cut back by 4 bases and J by 4 bases. Germline V lookup: CDR1 SQVTM, CDR2 ANQGSEA. The CDR3 protein is CSVGSLQQGKGRYEQYF. The sequenced part of the CDR3 DNA is TGCAGCGTTGGGTCCCTCCAACAGGGGAAGGGTAGGTACGAG.

Comment on this clone: The sequence runs out 3 residues before the end of the CDR3; the remainder is reconstructed from the germline J gene. The chain uses TRBV28 and TRBJ2-3; TRBD2 is a possible D gene (6 bases). V was trimmed by 7 bases and J by 1 base, leaving 12 bases between them. Per germline, CDR1 MDHEN and CDR2 SYDVKM. The CDR3 is 14 amino acids. The CDR3 sequence is CASTQAGGTDTQYF. The part of the CDR3 DNA that was read is TGTGCCAGCACCCAAGCGGGCGGCACAGATACG.

Incomplete CDR3 DNA: TGTGCCAGCAGGACTGTGGGTGGC. Protein sequence: CASRTVGG. The full CDR3 protein reads CASRTVGGYTF. This chain joins TRBV5-6 and TRBJ1-2; D ambiguous. The CDR3 end is not reached by the read, which stops 3 residues before it; the germline J gene fills it in. CDR1 SGHDT and CDR2 YYEEEE come from the germline V gene. The CDR3 has 11 residues. V was shortened by 5 bases and J by 7 bases, with 9 bases between the two germline ends.

Details on this clone: Coverage ceases 3 residues before the CDR3 finishes, and the germline J gene fills in the end. The V call is TRBV30, the J call TRBJ1-5; TRBD1 aligns across 9 bases. Germline lookup yields CDR1 GTSNPN and CDR2 SVGIG (reference sequence). The CDR3 is 15 residues long. J lost 3 bases, V lost 7 bases, and 10 bases had no gene match. CDR3 sequence reads: CAFSGTGLFNQPQHF. Incomplete CDR3 DNA: TGTGCCTTCTCCGGGACAGGGCTTTTCAATCAGCCC.

A word on this clone: The read ends 3 residues early relative to the CDR3; the germline J gene fills the gap. The chain carries TRBV2 and TRBJ2-2; 9 positions agree with TRBD1. Looked up from germline, CDR1 is SNHLY and CDR2 is FYNNEI. This CDR3 comprises 16 residues. V shed 4 bases, J shed 2 bases, and the junction held 5 bases outside the gene matches. The CDR3: CASSGQGVFNTGELFF. The covered CDR3 bases are TGTGCCAGCAGTGGACAGGGGGTTTTTAACACCGGGGAG.

The CDR3 spells CASRSGGAYEQYF. The CDR3 bases that were read are TGTGCCAGTAGGTCAGGGGGCGCCTACGAG. The chain joins TRBV19 to TRBJ2-7; 8 bases fit TRBD1. The DNA ends 3 residues before the CDR3 does, and the rest of the CDR3 is filled in from the germline J gene. Germline assignment: CDR1 LNHDA and CDR2 SQIVND (reference sequence). V shed 6 bases, J shed 2 bases, and the junction held 3 bases outside the gene matches. The CDR3 runs to 13 residues.

A remark on this clone: The read falls 3 residues short of the CDR3 end, and the missing part is taken from the germline J gene. V gene TRBV6-1 combines with J gene TRBJ2-7; tentatively, D is TRBD1 (5 bases). Deletions cut 0 bases from V and 3 bases from J, with 12 bases between. The CDR3 runs 15 residues. Germline V CDR1 and CDR2: MNHNS, SASEGT. Partial CDR3 DNA: TGTGCCAGCAGTGAAGCGCCCAGGGTGTACTACGAG. Protein product: CASSEAPRVYYE. The complete CDR3 reads CASSEAPRVYYEQYF.

On this clone: The CDR3 is cut off 3 residues early in the read; its end comes from the germline J gene. The chain links TRBV14 to TRBJ2-2; TRBD1 aligns across 10 bases. Germline CDR1 is SGHDN and CDR2 is FVKESK. CDR3 size: 17 residues. V trimming: 4 bases; J trimming: 6 bases; junction bases outside the gene matches: 11. The CDR3: CASSPLPGQGLSGELFF. The sequenced CDR3 bases are TGTGCCAGCAGCCCCTTGCCGGGACAGGGGTTGTCCGGGGAG.

As concerns this clone: The read halts 3 residues ahead of the CDR3 end, with the missing end drawn from the germline J gene. The chain couples TRBV5-3 to TRBJ2-2; TRBD2 aligns across 8 bases. TRBV5-3 counts as an open reading frame of uncertain function. This CDR3 region has 16 residues. Trimming took 2 bases from V and 4 from J; bases not matched to a gene: 7. The CDR3: CARSFLPGTSTGELFF. CDR3 DNA, as far as it was read: TGTGCCAGAAGCTTTCTTCCCGGGACTAGCACCGGGGAG.

A note on this clone: The sequenced fragment ends 3 residues before the CDR3 boundary, so the rest is inferred from the germline J gene. V is TRBV19 and J is TRBJ2-7, with 11 bases matching TRBD1. The CDR3 length is 15 residues. V was clipped by 5 bases and J by 3 bases; unmatched bases: 6. The V gene's germline CDR1 is LNHDA and CDR2 SQIVND (reference sequence). CDR3 sequence reads: CASSLSGTGGYEQYF. The DNA read from the CDR3 is TGTGCCAGTAGTCTCTCCGGGACAGGGGGCTACGAG.

Comment on this clone: The read finishes 3 residues shy of the CDR3 end, and the germline J gene is used to complete it. J is TRBJ2-6 and V is TRBV18; 8 bases line up with TRBD1. Germline lookup yields CDR1 KGHSH and CDR2 LQKENI. Trimming took 3 bases from V and 0 from J; bases not matched to a gene: 7. The CDR3 runs 18 residues. Here the CDR3 reads CASSPYRTGPSGANVLTF. The part of the CDR3 DNA that was read is TGTGCCAGCTCACCCTATCGGACAGGGCCCTCTGGGGCCAACGTC.

Concerning this clone itself: Sequencing ends 3 residues short of the CDR3 end; the germline J gene provides the rest. The genes are TRBV29-1 and TRBJ2-5; TRBD1 agrees at 7 bases. Per germline, CDR1 SQVTM and CDR2 ANQGSEA. CDR3 size: 14 residues. The ends lost 4 bases at V and 1 base at J; junction bases unmatched: 6. This chain's CDR3 is CSVGVGQPQETQYF. The CDR3 bases that were read are TGCAGCGTTGGTGTGGGACAGCCCCAAGAGACC.

In the case of this clone: The CDR3 end falls 3 residues outside the read, so it is completed with the germline J gene. The V call is TRBV20-1, the J call TRBJ2-5; 7 positions match TRBD1. Germline V CDR1 and CDR2: DFQATT, SNEGSKA (reference sequence). CDR3 length: 14 residues. Trimming removed 0 bases from V and 4 bases from J; junction bases left unmatched: 5. CDR3 bases read: TGCAGTGCTAGAGATTTAAAGGGGGCAGAGACC. Residues: CSARDLKGAET. The whole CDR3 region reads CSARDLKGAETQYF.

As for this clone: Read data end 3 residues before the CDR3 end; the end is taken from the germline J gene. The chain has TRBV10-3 and TRBJ2-3, with 14 bases matching TRBD2. This CDR3 spans 20 amino acids. Unmatched junction bases numbered 14, after V lost 4 bases and J lost 2 bases. Germline V lookup: CDR1 ENHRY, CDR2 SYGVKD. The CDR3 sequence is CAISANFIRTSGGSTDTQYF. The part of the CDR3 DNA that was read is TGTGCCATCAGTGCTAATTTCATAAGGACTAGCGGGGGGTCCACAGATACG.

A word on this clone: The read terminates 3 residues ahead of where the CDR3 ends, so the germline J gene completes it. V usage is TRBV5-1 and J usage is TRBJ1-1; D is uncertain. Germline V gene lookup returns CDR1 SGHRS and CDR2 YFSETQ. With 0 bases removed from V and 3 bases from J, the gap between germline ends came to 6 bases. The CDR3 is made up of 13 amino acids. The CDR3 DNA, read in part, is TGCGCCAGCAGCTTGGGTTCGGACACTGAA. Translation gives CASSLGSDTE. The CDR3 in its entirety is CASSLGSDTEAFF.

Regarding this clone: A junction boundary mismatches the germline segment, possibly from a read error. The DNA ends 3 residues before the CDR3 does, and the rest of the CDR3 is filled in from the germline J gene. This specimen includes other DNA sequences encoding the same CDR3. The rearrangement uses TRBV2 and TRBJ1-3; 7 bases align to TRBD1. Germline CDR1 and CDR2: SNHLY and FYNNEI. This CDR3 comprises 16 residues. The DNA read from the CDR3 is TGTGCCAGCAGTGACAGAGGGACAGACTCTGGAAACACT. Translating it yields CASSDRGTDSGNT. The CDR3 as a whole reads CASSDRGTDSGNTIYF. The full variable domain, in which reference TRBV2 and TRBJ1-3 provide the parts outside the CDR3, is EPEVTQTPSHQVTQMGQEVILRCVPISNHLYFYWYRQILGQKVEFLVSFYNNEISEKSEIFDDQFSVERPDGSNFTLKIRSTKLEDSAMYFCASSDRGTDSGNTIYFGEGSWLTVV.

Note on this clone: The read stops 3 residues short of the end of the CDR3; the missing end is completed from the germline J gene. The J gene is TRBJ2-1, the V gene TRBV5-1; TRBD1 might be the D (6 bases). CDR1 SGHRS and CDR2 YFSETQ come from the germline V gene. The V end was cut by 1 base, the J end by 0 bases, with 17 bases between. The CDR3 extends over 18 amino acids. CDR3 DNA, as far as it was read: TGCGCCAGCAGCTTGTTTACAGGGACCAGCAGCTCCTACAATGAG. Encoded protein: CASSLFTGTSSSYNE. The full CDR3 sequence reads CASSLFTGTSSSYNEQFF.

A note on this clone: The DNA ends 3 residues before the CDR3 does, and the rest of the CDR3 is filled in from the germline J gene. The V gene is TRBV9, the J gene TRBJ1-6; D is perhaps TRBD1 (6 bases). Germline assignment: CDR1 SGDLS and CDR2 YYNGEE. V was clipped by 3 bases and J by 7 bases, with 17 bases between them. The CDR3 is made up of 16 amino acids. The CDR3 region is CASSADPDRLNSPLHF. CDR3 DNA (partial): TGTGCCAGCAGCGCAGATCCCGACAGGCTGAATTCACCC.

A word on this clone: Sequencing ends 3 residues short of the CDR3 end; the germline J gene provides the rest. The chain has TRBV28 and TRBJ1-2, with TRBD1 matching 12 bases. This CDR3 has 18 amino acids. Looked up from germline, CDR1 is MDHEN and CDR2 is SYDVKM. Trimming removed 5 bases from V and 1 base from J; junction bases left unmatched: 11. The sequenced part of the CDR3 DNA is TGTGCCAGCAGTGCGCTAGGGGACAGGGGGCGACGTAACTATGGC. Its translation: CASSALGDRGRRNYG. The entire CDR3 protein reads CASSALGDRGRRNYGYTF.

CDR3 bases read: TGCAGCGTCGCCTCTCGGGATACG. Translating gives CSVASRDT. Given in full, the CDR3 is CSVASRDTQYF. V is TRBV29-1 and J is TRBJ2-3; D unclear. Read coverage stops 3 residues before the CDR3 terminus; the germline J gene supplies the remainder. The CDR3 sequence is 11 residues long. CDR1 SQVTM and CDR2 ANQGSEA come from the germline V gene. V lost 6 bases to trimming and J lost 6 bases, with 10 bases between them.

A word on this clone: The sequence runs out 3 residues before the end of the CDR3; the remainder is reconstructed from the germline J gene. V and J are TRBV19 and TRBJ2-2, with 11 bases aligning to TRBD1. Trimming at V came to 5 bases and at J to 2 bases, leaving 16 bases not matched to a gene. The CDR3 is 20 residues long. Germline V gives CDR1 LNHDA, CDR2 SQIVND (reference sequence). The DNA read from the CDR3 is TGTGCCAGTAGTCCAGCCGGGACAGGGGGGGGAGCGGGAAACACCGGGGAG. Amino acid sequence: CASSPAGTGGGAGNTGE. The CDR3 in full is CASSPAGTGGGAGNTGELFF.

Concerning this clone: The read terminates 3 residues ahead of where the CDR3 ends, so the germline J gene completes it. The chain employs TRBV7-3 and TRBJ2-3; D gene uncertain. The germline V gene encodes CDR1 SGHTA and CDR2 FQGTGA. This CDR3 region has 13 residues. The covered CDR3 bases are TGTGCCAGCAGCTTAGGCAACCAAGAGACG. Its protein product is CASSLGNQET. The complete CDR3 sequence is CASSLGNQETQYF.

With regard to this clone: The read finishes 3 residues shy of the CDR3 end, and the germline J gene is used to complete it. The chain links TRBV5-1 to TRBJ2-5, with D perhaps matching TRBD2 (6 bases). Looked up from germline, CDR1 is SGHRS and CDR2 is YFSETQ. Trimming left V 5 bases short and J 2 bases short, with 13 bases between. This CDR3 has 14 amino acids. The DNA read from the CDR3 is TGCGCCAGCAGAGATCAGCGGGCGCAAGAGACC. Amino acid sequence: CASRDQRAQET. The whole CDR3 sequence is CASRDQRAQETQYF. The full variable domain, rest sourced from reference TRBV5-1 and TRBJ2-5, is KAGVTQTPRYLIKTRGQQVTLSCSPISGHRSVSWYQQTPGQGLQFLFEYFSETQRNKGNFPGRFSGRQFSNSRSEMNVSTLELGDSALYLCASRDQRAQETQYFGPGTRLLVL.

Points on this clone: Read data end 3 residues before the CDR3 end; the end is taken from the germline J gene. The V and J genes are TRBV19 and TRBJ2-4; 7 positions match TRBD1. In germline, CDR1 is LNHDA, CDR2 SQIVND (reference sequence). The CDR3 is made up of 14 amino acids. CDR3 DNA, as far as it was read: TGTGCCAGTAGTCAGCCGGACAGGACCTATGGT. Translating gives CASSQPDRTYG. Given in full, the CDR3 is CASSQPDRTYGQYF.

Remarks on this clone: The sequence runs out 3 residues before the end of the CDR3; the remainder is reconstructed from the germline J gene. The chain couples TRBV5-1 to TRBJ2-5, with a possible D match to TRBD2 (6 bases). This CDR3 region has 13 residues. V lost 4 bases and J 5 bases, leaving 12 bases between the germline ends. The germline CDR1 and CDR2 sequences are SGHRS and YFSETQ. The chain's CDR3 is CASSILGGETQYF. The sequenced part of the CDR3 DNA is TGCGCCAGCAGCATCCTCGGAGGGGAGACC.